Listed here are 26 T cell receptor beta chains from one sample, sequenced in a study of blood T cell repertoires in COVID-19. Data came from immunoSEQ multiplex PCR; TCRdb stores just in-frame clones and leaves some out. The data hold roughly 400,000 clones, with around nine tenths observed a single time. The sample consisted of PBMCs or T cells enriched from blood (not recorded which). Source of these receptors: a woman under 30 who had been exposed to COVID-19.

V is TRBV28 and J is TRBJ2-7; 10 nucleotides agree with TRBD2. CDR3 length: 20 residues. Germline CDR1 and CDR2: MDHEN and SYDVKM. The V segment lost 1 base and the J segment 0 bases; nucleotides outside the gene matches: 15. The CDR3, as DNA: TGTGCCAGCAGTTTATTCCCCGGACTAGCGGCACCCGAAAGCTCCTACGAGCAGTACTTC. Its translation is CASSLFPGLAAPESSYEQYF.

For the CDR3, the DNA is TGTGCCATCAGTGATAAACTAGTCAATGAGCAGTTCTTC. Translated, it gives CAISDKLVNEQFF. J is TRBJ2-1 and V is TRBV10-3; a weak D match, TRBD2 (5 bases). V was cut by 3 bases and J by 6 bases, with 9 bases left in between. Germline CDR1 reads ENHRY; CDR2 reads SYGVKD. The length of the CDR3 is 13 residues.

The chain joins TRBV4-1 to TRBJ1-4; possible D gene TRBD1, 5 bases. Trimming cost V 4 bases and J 4 bases, with 13 bases left between them. CDR1 and CDR2 (germline): MGHRA, YSYEKL. The CDR3 is 15 residues long. CDR3 bases: TGCGCCAGCAGCCTTACTCGGACAAGTAATGAAAAACTGTTTTTT. Residues: CASSLTRTSNEKLFF.

The chain joins TRBV5-1 to TRBJ1-3, with unresolved D. This CDR3 has 14 amino acids. Per the germline V gene, CDR1 is SGHRS and CDR2 is YFSETQ. The V gene lost 9 bases and the J gene lost 0 bases, with 13 bases spanning the gap. CDR3 DNA: TGCGCCAACCAGACACCCAACTCTGGAAACACCATATATTTT. This encodes CANQTPNSGNTIYF.

With respect to this clone: This sample also contains other DNA sequences that code for the same CDR3. This rearrangement joins TRBV3-1 (or the pseudogene TRBV3-2) to TRBJ2-1; TRBD2 matches at 9 bases. This CDR3 has 16 amino acids. Trimming at V came to 0 bases and at J to 2 bases, leaving 2 bases not matched to a gene. The germline V gene encodes CDR1 LGHDT and CDR2 YNNKEL (reference sequence). The DNA for the CDR3 is TGTGCCAGCAGCCAAGACCCTAGCGGGACCTACAATGAGCAGTTCTTC. Amino acids: CASSQDPSGTYNEQFF.

V gene TRBV6-5 combines with J gene TRBJ2-2; no firm D call. The CDR3 runs to 13 residues. Trimming pared 4 bases from V and 5 bases from J, leaving 8 bases between. CDR1 and CDR2 from the germline V gene are MNHEY and SVGAGI. The CDR3 region has the DNA TGTGCCAGCAGTTCCGACGGGACCGGGGAGCTGTTTTTT. It yields the protein CASSSDGTGELFF.

The rearrangement joins TRBV4-1 to TRBJ2-1; 10 bases are a match to TRBD2. The CDR3 runs to 15 residues. Germline V lookup: CDR1 MGHRA, CDR2 YSYEKL. J lost 9 bases, V lost 1 base, and 6 bases had no gene match. CDR3 residues: CASSQGLAGEIEQFF. The CDR3 nucleotides read TGCGCCAGCAGCCAAGGGCTAGCGGGAGAGATTGAGCAGTTCTTC.

About this clone: Different DNA sequences within this sample yield the same CDR3. The chain carries TRBV18 and TRBJ2-7; 9 positions agree with TRBD1. CDR1 is KGHSH and CDR2 is LQKENI in the germline V gene. The CDR3 is 15 residues long. Trimming took 3 bases from V and 0 from J; bases not matched to a gene: 3. The CDR3 DNA reads TGTGCCAGCTCACCTCCGGGACAGGGCTCCTACGAGCAGTACTTC. Residues: CASSPPGQGSYEQYF.

The V call is TRBV21-1, the J call TRBJ2-7; no check of the table's D call, TRBD1, against the DNA was made. TRBV21-1 is a listed pseudogene. The CDR3 loop spans 19 amino acids. The chain's CDR3 is CASSSRKIDAVLTSYEQYF. As DNA, the CDR3 is TGTGCCAGCAGCTCCAGAAAGATTGATGCAGTGTTGACATCCTACGAGCAGTACTTC.

This clone was observed once. The V and J genes are TRBV5-1 and TRBJ1-3, with D possibly matching TRBD1 (5 bases). This CDR3 comprises 14 residues. V lost 4 bases and J lost 4, with 12 bases in between. Germline-derived CDR1 and CDR2 are SGHRS and YFSETQ. The CDR3 coding sequence is TGCGCCAGCAGCGGAGGGGCGCGCGGAAACACCATATATTTT. Amino acids: CASSGGARGNTIYF.

A few counts support this clone. The DNA is left out, because the CDR3 cannot be placed on it with certainty; the CDR3 is given as TCRdb lists it. The V and J genes are TRBV5-6 and TRBJ2-7; no check of the table's D call, TRBD2, against the DNA was made. Termini included, the CDR3 measures 16 amino acids. Germline CDR1 is SGHDT and CDR2 is YYEEEE. CDR3 residues: CASSFGAGGFSYEQYF.

V gene TRBV28 combines with J gene TRBJ2-6, with 9 bases identical to TRBD1. Per germline, CDR1 MDHEN and CDR2 SYDVKM. V shed 8 bases and J 0 bases; nucleotides not matched to a gene: 11. The CDR3 is 18 residues long. In DNA, the CDR3 is TGTGCCAGCCCCATTCCCGGGACAGGGAGCTCTGGGGCCAACGTCCTGACTTTC. This translates into CASPIPGTGSSGANVLTF.

V gene TRBV28 combines with J gene TRBJ1-6, with D unclear. The CDR3 is made up of 14 amino acids. From germline, CDR1 is MDHEN and CDR2 SYDVKM. With 11 bases removed from V and 5 bases from J, the gap between germline ends came to 16 bases. CDR3 residues: CAVQRAADNSPLHF. Here the CDR3 DNA reads TGTGCCGTCCAGAGGGCAGCCGATAATTCACCCCTCCACTTT.

The V gene is TRBV28, the J gene TRBJ1-5; 7 nucleotides align to TRBD1. Germline lookup yields CDR1 MDHEN and CDR2 SYDVKM. CDR3 length: 16 amino acids. After removal of 2 bases from V and 0 bases from J, the junction contained 4 bases not matched to a gene. The CDR3 coding sequence is TGTGCCAGCAGTTTAGAACAGGGGTATAGCAATCAGCCCCAGCATTTT. Its translation: CASSLEQGYSNQPQHF.

The rearrangement uses TRBV15 and TRBJ2-6; D is unclear. The CDR3 has 16 amino acids. The V gene's germline CDR1 is LNHNV and CDR2 YYDKDF (reference sequence). Between the trimmed V and J ends, which lost 5 bases and 0 bases, there was a span of 11 bases. The CDR3 reads CATSAPRSSGANVLTF. The CDR3 DNA follows: TGTGCCACCAGCGCCCCGCGGAGCTCTGGGGCCAACGTCCTGACTTTC.

The gene calls are TRBV10-3 and TRBJ1-4; no firm D call. There are 13 residues in the CDR3. Germline-derived CDR1 and CDR2 are ENHRY and SYGVKD. The V end lost 0 bases, the J end lost 4 bases, and 3 bases lay between the germline ends. This CDR3 reads CAISESLNEKLFF. The CDR3 DNA is TGTGCCATCAGTGAGTCCCTTAATGAAAAACTGTTTTTT.

The CDR3 DNA is TGTGCCAGCTTACAGGGGGCCGTTAATTCACCCCTCCACTTT. Protein product: CASLQGAVNSPLHF. The chain joins TRBV7-2 to TRBJ1-6, with TRBD1 matching over 9 bases. Looked up from germline, CDR1 is SGHTA and CDR2 is FQGNSA. V was clipped by 8 bases and J by 6 bases; unmatched bases: 5. CDR3 length equals 14 residues.

The rearrangement joins TRBV14 to TRBJ2-1; D might be TRBD1 (6 bases). The CDR3 is 16 amino acids. Per the germline V gene, CDR1 is SGHDN and CDR2 is FVKESK. V lost 3 bases, J lost 0 bases, and 12 bases lay in between. The CDR3 loop reads CASSQIQGSSYNEQFF. CDR3 coding DNA: TGTGCCAGCAGCCAGATCCAGGGGAGCTCCTACAATGAGCAGTTCTTC.

The chain is built from TRBV16 and TRBJ1-1, with TRBD1 as a possible D gene (5 bases). Per germline, CDR1 KGHSY and CDR2 FQNENV. Trimming removed 0 bases from V and 5 bases from J, with 13 bases in between. The CDR3 runs 15 residues. CDR3 residues: CASSQSRQGGTEAFF. As DNA, the CDR3 is TGTGCCAGCAGCCAATCGAGGCAGGGAGGGACTGAAGCTTTCTTT.

This chain uses TRBV5-1 with TRBJ2-3; TRBD2 agrees at 15 bases. This CDR3 has 18 amino acids. Germline trimming cut 2 bases from V and 0 bases from J; bases unmatched to any gene: 4. Per germline, CDR1 SGHRS and CDR2 YFSETQ. In DNA, the CDR3 is TGCGCCAGCAGCTTTGGACTAGCGGGGGGGACTAGCACAGATACGCAGTATTTT. Its translation is CASSFGLAGGTSTDTQYF.

Worth noting for this clone: The junction differs from germline at one of its ends, possibly a read error. The chain couples TRBV30 to TRBJ2-1, with 7 bases fitting TRBD2. The CDR3 has 14 amino acids. Germline lookup yields CDR1 GTSNPN and CDR2 SVGIG (reference sequence). The CDR3 here is CAWILGGGRRGTVF. The CDR3 DNA reads TGTGCCTGGATCCTAGGCGGGGGTCGGAGGGGCACGGTCTTC.

The chain links TRBV3-1 (or the pseudogene TRBV3-2) to TRBJ2-7; maybe TRBD2 (6 bases). Germline V gene lookup returns CDR1 LGHDT and CDR2 YNNKEL (reference sequence). Deletions cut 3 bases from V and 2 bases from J, with 8 bases between. The CDR3 contains 13 residues. The CDR3: CASSQAGPYEQYF. Written as DNA, the CDR3 is TGTGCCAGCAGCCAGGCGGGACCCTACGAGCAGTACTTC.

The rearrangement uses TRBV20-1 and TRBJ1-4, with 7 bases identical to TRBD1. The ends lost 6 bases at V and 4 bases at J; junction bases unmatched: 8. Germline CDR1 DFQATT, CDR2 SNEGSKA (reference sequence). The CDR3 has 14 residues. The CDR3 region is CSASTGQHNEKLFF. The CDR3 DNA follows: TGCAGTGCGAGTACGGGACAGCATAATGAAAAACTGTTTTTT.

V usage is TRBV5-4 and J usage is TRBJ2-7; D unclear. V lost 0 bases and J lost 6, with 13 bases in between. The CDR3 is 14 residues long. The germline gives CDR1 SGHNT, CDR2 YYREEE (reference sequence). CDR3 residues: CASSLEATEPEQYF. The CDR3 DNA is TGTGCCAGCAGCTTGGAGGCCACAGAACCCGAGCAGTACTTC.

The count of this clone is one. The chain couples TRBV29-1 to TRBJ2-5; D possibly corresponds to TRBD1 (6 bases). This CDR3 region has 12 residues. Germline V gene lookup returns CDR1 SQVTM and CDR2 ANQGSEA. Trimming pared 7 bases from V and 4 bases from J, leaving 13 bases between. In DNA form, the CDR3 reads TGCAGCGCAGAAACAGGGTTAGAGACCCAGTACTTC. Encoded protein: CSAETGLETQYF.

This rearrangement joins TRBV30 to TRBJ2-7; 14 bases fit TRBD2. This CDR3 is built from 16 residues. Germline V lookup: CDR1 GTSNPN, CDR2 SVGIG (reference sequence). V gave up 3 bases and J gave up 1 base; unmatched junction bases: 5. The CDR3 DNA sequence: TGTGCCTGGAGCGGACTAGCGGGGGGCCTTTCCTACGAGCAGTACTTC. As protein: CAWSGLAGGLSYEQYF. Combining the CDR3 with reference TRBV30 and TRBJ2-7 gives the whole variable domain SQTIHQWPATLVQPVGSPLSLECTVEGTSNPNLYWYRQAAGRGLQLLFYSVGIGQISSEVPQNLSASRPQDRQFILSSKKLLLSDSGFYLCAWSGLAGGLSYEQYFGPGTRLTVT.